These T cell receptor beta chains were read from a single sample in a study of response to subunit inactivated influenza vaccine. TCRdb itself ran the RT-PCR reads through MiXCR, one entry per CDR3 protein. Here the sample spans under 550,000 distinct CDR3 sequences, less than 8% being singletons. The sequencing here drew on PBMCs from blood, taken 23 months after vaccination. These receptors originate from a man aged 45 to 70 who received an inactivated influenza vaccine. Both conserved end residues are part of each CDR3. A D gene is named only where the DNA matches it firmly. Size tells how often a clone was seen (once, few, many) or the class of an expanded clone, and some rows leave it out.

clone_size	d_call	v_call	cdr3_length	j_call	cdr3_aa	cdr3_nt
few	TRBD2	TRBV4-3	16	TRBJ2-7	CASSQGTSGNPYEQYF	TGCGCCAGCAGCCAAGGGACTAGCGGGAACCCCTACGAGCAGTACTTC
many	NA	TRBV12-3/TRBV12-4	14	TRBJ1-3	CASSFRESFYTIYF	TGTGCCAGCAGCTTCCGGGAATCCTTCTACACCATATATTTT
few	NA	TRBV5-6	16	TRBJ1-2	CASSLAVYHSNYGYTF	TGTGCCAGCAGCTTGGCGGTCTACCACTCGAACTATGGCTACACCTTC
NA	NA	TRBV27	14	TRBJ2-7	CASSLGTLGNEQYF	TGTGCCAGCAGTTTAGGGACCCTCGGAAACGAGCAGTACTTC
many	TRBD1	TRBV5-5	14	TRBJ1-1	CASSWTGMNTEAFF	TGTGCCAGCAGTTGGACAGGGATGAACACTGAAGCTTTCTTT
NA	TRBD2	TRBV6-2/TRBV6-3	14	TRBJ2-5	CASINSGSGETQYF	TGTGCCAGCATAAATAGCGGGAGTGGAGAGACCCAGTACTTC
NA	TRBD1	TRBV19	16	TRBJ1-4	CASSIGWSTGLEKLFF	TGTGCCAGTAGTATTGGATGGTCGACAGGGTTGGAAAAACTGTTTTTT
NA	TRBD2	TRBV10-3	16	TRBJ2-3	CAISESLAGSTDTQYF	TGTGCCATCAGTGAGTCGCTAGCGGGAAGCACAGATACGCAGTATTTT
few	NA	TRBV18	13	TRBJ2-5	CASSPPAQETQYF	TGTGCCAGCTCACCACCGGCCCAAGAGACCCAGTACTTC
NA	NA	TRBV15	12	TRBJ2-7	CATSKTNYEQYF	TGTGCCACCAGCAAAACCAACTACGAGCAGTACTTC
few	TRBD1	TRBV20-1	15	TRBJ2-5	CSARDRAQVLGTQYF	TGCAGTGCACGGGACAGGGCCCAAGTACTGGGGACCCAGTACTTC
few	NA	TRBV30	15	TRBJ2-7	CAWLAGTATLGEQYF	TGTGCCTGGTTGGCTGGGACCGCGACCCTCGGCGAGCAGTACTTC
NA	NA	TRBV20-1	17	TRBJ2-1	CCARDPRKIRSYNEQFF	TGCTGTGCTAGAGATCCTCGGAAAATACGGTCCTACAATGAGCAGTTCTTC
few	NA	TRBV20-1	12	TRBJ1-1	CSASRTVTEAFF	TGCAGTGCTAGCCGAACGGTGACTGAAGCTTTCTTT
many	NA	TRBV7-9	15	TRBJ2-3	CASSGGGQRTDTQYF	TGTGCCAGCAGCGGGGGGGGACAGCGCACAGATACGCAGTATTTT
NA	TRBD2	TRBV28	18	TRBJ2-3	CASSLAYVLAGGSHTQYF	TGTGCCAGCAGTTTGGCCTACGTACTAGCGGGGGGCTCCCATACGCAGTATTTT
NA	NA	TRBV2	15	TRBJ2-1	CASSDPGTGINEQFF	TGTGCCAGCAGTGACCCCGGGACGGGAATCAATGAGCAGTTCTTC
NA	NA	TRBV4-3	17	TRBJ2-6	CASSQDPPGRGANVLTF	TGCGCCAGCAGCCAAGATCCCCCTGGTCGGGGGGCCAACGTCCTGACTTTC
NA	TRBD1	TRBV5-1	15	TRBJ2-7	CASSQQVTGVYEQYF	TGCGCCAGCAGCCAACAAGTGACAGGGGTCTACGAGCAGTACTTC
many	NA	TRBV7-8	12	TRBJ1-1	CASSLTNTEAFF	TGTGCCAGCAGCTTGACAAACACTGAAGCTTTCTTT